This TCR beta chain was sequenced for a study of human T cells and chemical hapten exposure. The wider study: The study sensitized with 2% DPC on a 2 cm by 2 cm patch of upper inner arm skin. Small pooled library volume differences chiefly drove per-sample TCR yield variation. Upper-back patches of 0.01% DPC were read at 6 days. Across the whole study, which lasted approximately 23 weeks, patients were given diphenylcyclopropenone on the scalp once a week.

Germline CDR1 is SNHLY and CDR2 is FYNNEI. Trimming left V 3 bases short and J 3 bases short, with 6 bases between. This CDR3 spans 13 amino acids. TCRdb independently ran MiXCR on the RACE reads; one entry per CDR3 protein. The sample shows under 100,000 distinct CDR3 sequences, around 9.3% of them seen only once. This sample's time point: patch test 2, 6 weeks after DPC sensitization. Treatment here: therapeutic diphenylcyclopropenone sensitization with weekly scalp DPC. The chain is built from TRBV2 and TRBJ2-1; no definite D call. The sequence was obtained from a woman aged 45 to 65 with alopecia areata. Some clones in this sample may be carry-over from other donors' samples. The sequenced sample was whole blood, obtained in connection with sensitization to the hapten diphenylcyclopropenone (DPC). This chain's CDR3 is CASSDTDYNEQFF. In DNA form, the CDR3 reads TGTGCCAGCAGTGACACAGACTACAATGAGCAGTTCTTC.